What follows is one T cell receptor (beta chain) and its context. The antigen is undetermined. These data belong to a study of shared clonotypes between healthy human individuals. Study results and limitations: Sequencing depth was predicted to influence how clonotypes are shared among donors. Larger estimated richness was generally recorded for naive subsets relative to memory subsets.

Trimming shortened V by 4 bases and J by 1 base, and 14 bases separated the two germline ends. Looked up from germline, CDR1 is SGHRS and CDR2 is YFSETQ. The CDR3 spans 15 residues. Clones were sequenced by immunoSEQ multiplex PCR, and TCRdb holds only the in-frame ones, with some missing. The sample records 2,100,000 or so clones, 90% to 97% being singletons. V usage is TRBV5-1 and J usage is TRBJ1-1; D possibly corresponds to TRBD1 (6 bases). Sequenced material: naive CD4+ T cells sorted from blood. Documented subset: CD45RA+ positively selected. This receptor was identified in a man aged 18 to 29 in good health. The DNA for the CDR3 is TGCGCCAGCAGCCCGGCTGGCAGGGGGAACACTGAAGCTTTCTTT. Protein: CASSPAGRGNTEAFF.